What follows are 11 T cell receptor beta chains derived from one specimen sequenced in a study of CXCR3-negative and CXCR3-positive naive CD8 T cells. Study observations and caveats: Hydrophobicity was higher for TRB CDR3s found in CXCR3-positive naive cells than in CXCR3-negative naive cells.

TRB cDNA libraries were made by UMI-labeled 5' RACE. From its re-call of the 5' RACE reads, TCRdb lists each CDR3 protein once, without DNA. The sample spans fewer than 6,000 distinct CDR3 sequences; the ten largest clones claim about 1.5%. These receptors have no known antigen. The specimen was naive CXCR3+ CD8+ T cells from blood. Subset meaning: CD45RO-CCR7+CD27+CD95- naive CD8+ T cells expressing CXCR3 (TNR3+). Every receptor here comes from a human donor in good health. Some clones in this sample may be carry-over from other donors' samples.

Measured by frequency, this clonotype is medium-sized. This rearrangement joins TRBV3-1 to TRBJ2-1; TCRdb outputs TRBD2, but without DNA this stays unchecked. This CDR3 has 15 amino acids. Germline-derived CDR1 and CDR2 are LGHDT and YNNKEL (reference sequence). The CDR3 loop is CASSQFVEGDNEQFF.

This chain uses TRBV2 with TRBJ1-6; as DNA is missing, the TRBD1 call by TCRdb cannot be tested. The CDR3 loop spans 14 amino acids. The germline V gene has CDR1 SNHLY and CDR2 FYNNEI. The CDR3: CASQKGLTGAPLHF.

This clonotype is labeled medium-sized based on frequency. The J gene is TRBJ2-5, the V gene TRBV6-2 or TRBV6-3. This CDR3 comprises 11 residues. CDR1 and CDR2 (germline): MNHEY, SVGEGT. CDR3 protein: CASSSGETQYF.

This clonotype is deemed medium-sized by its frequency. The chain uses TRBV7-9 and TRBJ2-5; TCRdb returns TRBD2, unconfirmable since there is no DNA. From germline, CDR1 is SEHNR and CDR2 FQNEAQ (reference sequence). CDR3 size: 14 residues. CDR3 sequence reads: CASSSSGTRETQYF.

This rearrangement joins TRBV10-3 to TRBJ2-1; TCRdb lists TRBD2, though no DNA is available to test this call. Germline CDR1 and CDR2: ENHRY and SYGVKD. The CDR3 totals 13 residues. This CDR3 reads CAISDPPYNEQFF.

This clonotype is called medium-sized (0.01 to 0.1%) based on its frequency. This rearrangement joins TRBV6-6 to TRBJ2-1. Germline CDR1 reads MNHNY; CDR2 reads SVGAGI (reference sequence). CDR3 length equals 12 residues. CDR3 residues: CASSTHLDEQFF.

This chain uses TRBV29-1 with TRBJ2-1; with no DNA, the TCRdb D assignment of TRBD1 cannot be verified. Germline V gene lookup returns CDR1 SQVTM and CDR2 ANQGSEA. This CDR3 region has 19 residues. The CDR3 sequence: CSVRTGTGGRLPSYNEQFF.

Here the CDR3 reads CSHSGSGNEQFF. This chain links TRBV29-1 with TRBJ2-1; TCRdb calls TRBD2, which cannot be checked without DNA. Looked up from germline, CDR1 is SQVTM and CDR2 is ANQGSEA. The CDR3 has 12 residues.

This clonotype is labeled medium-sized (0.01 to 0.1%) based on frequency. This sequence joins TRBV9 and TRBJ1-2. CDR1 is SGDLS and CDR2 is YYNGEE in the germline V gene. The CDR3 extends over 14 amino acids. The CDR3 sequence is CASSVGRGDYGYTF.

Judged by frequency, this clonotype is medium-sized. This CDR3 is CAISDNLGNPGTYTF. This chain joins TRBV10-3 and TRBJ1-2; the TCRdb D gene call, TRBD1, has no DNA to confirm it. CDR1 is ENHRY, CDR2 SYGVKD, per germline. This CDR3 has 15 residues.

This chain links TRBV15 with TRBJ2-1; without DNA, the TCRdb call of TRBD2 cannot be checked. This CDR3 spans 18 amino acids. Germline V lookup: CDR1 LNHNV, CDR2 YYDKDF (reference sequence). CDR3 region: CATSREWVTGGPRNEQFF.